A single sample is the source of the 5 T cell receptor beta chains below, sequenced in a study of cytomegalovirus exposure and HLA in healthy donors. PCR amplification relied on 60 Vbeta primers (plus 13 Jbeta primers). Assay: immunoSEQ multiplex PCR; the TCRdb copy retains only in-frame clones and omits some. The sample consists of about 200,000 clones, around 77% of them appearing once. Input material: PBMCs. All receptors come from a woman in her 30s in good health and CMV-seronegative.

This CDR3 reads CASSDVQTPWETQYF. For the CDR3, the DNA is TGTGCCAGCAGTGATGTGCAGACTCCTTGGGAGACCCAGTACTTC. The rearrangement links TRBV25-1 to TRBJ2-5; D gene unclear. The CDR3 sequence is 15 residues long. CDR1 is MGHDK and CDR2 is SYGVNS in the germline V gene. V was cut by 3 bases and J by 5 bases, with 16 bases left in between.

V usage is TRBV4-2 and J usage is TRBJ2-7, with 7 bases fitting TRBD2. Looked up from germline, CDR1 is LGHNA and CDR2 is YNFKEQ. With 0 bases clipped from V and 3 bases from J, the junction kept 8 bases outside the gene matches. The CDR3 consists of 16 residues. The CDR3 reads CASSQDRASGRYEQYF. The CDR3 bases are TGTGCCAGCAGCCAAGATAGGGCTAGCGGACGCTACGAGCAGTACTTC.

The chain couples TRBV7-2 to TRBJ2-7, with a tentative D call TRBD1 (6 bases). In germline, CDR1 is SGHTA, CDR2 FQGNSA. The V and J ends lost 5 bases and 2 bases respectively, with 19 bases between them. This CDR3 comprises 16 residues. This CDR3 reads CASSPRGGVIPYEQYF. The CDR3, as DNA: TGTGCCAGCAGCCCGAGAGGGGGAGTAATTCCCTACGAGCAGTACTTC.

This chain uses TRBV4-1 with TRBJ2-7; TRBD1 matches 8 bases. From germline, CDR1 is MGHRA and CDR2 YSYEKL. V was clipped by 2 bases and J by 0 bases; unmatched bases: 15. CDR3 length equals 19 residues. DNA for the CDR3: TGCGCCAGCAGCCAATCGATTACCTTGGACAGGGTGTTCTCCTACGAGCAGTACTTC. Amino acids: CASSQSITLDRVFSYEQYF.

V gene TRBV7-2 combines with J gene TRBJ1-4, with D unclear. The V end lost 5 bases, the J end lost 5 bases, and 12 bases lay between the germline ends. Looked up from germline, CDR1 is SGHTA and CDR2 is FQGNSA. The CDR3 contains 14 residues. The CDR3 loop reads CASSSTVWNEKLFF. In DNA, the CDR3 is TGTGCCAGCAGCAGCACAGTCTGGAATGAAAAACTGTTTTTT.